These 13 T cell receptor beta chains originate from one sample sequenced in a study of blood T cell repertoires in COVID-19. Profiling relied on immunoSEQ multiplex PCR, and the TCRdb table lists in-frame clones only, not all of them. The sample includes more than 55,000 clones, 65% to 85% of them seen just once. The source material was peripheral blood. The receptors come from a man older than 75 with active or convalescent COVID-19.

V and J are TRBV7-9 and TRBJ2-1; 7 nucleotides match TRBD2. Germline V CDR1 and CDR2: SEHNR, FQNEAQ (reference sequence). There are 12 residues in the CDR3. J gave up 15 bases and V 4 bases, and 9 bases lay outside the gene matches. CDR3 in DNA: TGTGCCAGCAGCTCCGTTCAGCGGGGAGTGTTCTTC. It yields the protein CASSSVQRGVFF.

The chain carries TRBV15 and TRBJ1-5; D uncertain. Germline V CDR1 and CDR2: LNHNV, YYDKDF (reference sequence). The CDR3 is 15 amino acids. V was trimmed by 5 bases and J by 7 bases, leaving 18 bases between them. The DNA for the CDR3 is TGTGCCACCAGCTCGCCGAGGGTCCGTAAGCAGCCCCAGCATTTT. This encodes CATSSPRVRKQPQHF.

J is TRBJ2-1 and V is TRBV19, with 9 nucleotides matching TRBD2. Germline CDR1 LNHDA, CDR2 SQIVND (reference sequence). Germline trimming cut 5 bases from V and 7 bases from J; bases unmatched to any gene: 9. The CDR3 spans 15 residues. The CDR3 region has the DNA TGTGCCAGTAGTCCCGGGACTAGCACCCTGAATGAGCAGTTCTTC. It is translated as CASSPGTSTLNEQFF.

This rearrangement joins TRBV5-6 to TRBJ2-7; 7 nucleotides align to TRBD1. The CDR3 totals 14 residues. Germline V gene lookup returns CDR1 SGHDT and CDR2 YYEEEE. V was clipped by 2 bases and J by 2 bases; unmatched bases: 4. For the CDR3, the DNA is TGTGCCAGCAGCTTTGGACAGGACCCCTACGAGCAGTACTTC. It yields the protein CASSFGQDPYEQYF.

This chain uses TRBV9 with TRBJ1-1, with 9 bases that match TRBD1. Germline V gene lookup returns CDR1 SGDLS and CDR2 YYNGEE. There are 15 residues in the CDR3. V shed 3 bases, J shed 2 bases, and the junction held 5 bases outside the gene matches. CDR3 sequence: CASSGRDRVNTEAFF. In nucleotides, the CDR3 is TGTGCCAGCAGCGGTAGGGACAGGGTAAACACTGAAGCTTTCTTT.

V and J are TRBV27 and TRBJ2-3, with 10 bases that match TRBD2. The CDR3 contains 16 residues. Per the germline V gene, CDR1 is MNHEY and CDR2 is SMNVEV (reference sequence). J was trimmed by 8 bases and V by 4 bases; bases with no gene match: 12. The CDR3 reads CASSSPTSGTPGTQYF. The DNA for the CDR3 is TGTGCCAGCAGTTCCCCCACTAGCGGGACCCCCGGTACGCAGTATTTT.

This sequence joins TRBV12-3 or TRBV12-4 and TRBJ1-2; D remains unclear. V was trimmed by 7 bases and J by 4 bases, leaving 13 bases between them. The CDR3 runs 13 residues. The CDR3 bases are TGTGCCAGCACTCAACCCGGGTTCTATGGCTACACCTTC. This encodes CASTQPGFYGYTF.

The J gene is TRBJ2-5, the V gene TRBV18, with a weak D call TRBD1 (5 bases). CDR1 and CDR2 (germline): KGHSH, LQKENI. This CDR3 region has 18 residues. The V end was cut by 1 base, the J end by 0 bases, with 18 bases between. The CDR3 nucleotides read TGTGCCAGCTCACCACGGGTCGACAGACGGCGGAACCAAGAGACCCAGTACTTC. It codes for CASSPRVDRRRNQETQYF.

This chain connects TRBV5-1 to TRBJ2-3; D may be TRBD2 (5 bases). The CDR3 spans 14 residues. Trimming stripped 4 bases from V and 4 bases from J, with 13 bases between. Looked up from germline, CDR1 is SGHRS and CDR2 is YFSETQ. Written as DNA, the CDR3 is TGCGCCAGCAGCCCGTGGGAGTCGGCAGATACGCAGTATTTT. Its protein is CASSPWESADTQYF.

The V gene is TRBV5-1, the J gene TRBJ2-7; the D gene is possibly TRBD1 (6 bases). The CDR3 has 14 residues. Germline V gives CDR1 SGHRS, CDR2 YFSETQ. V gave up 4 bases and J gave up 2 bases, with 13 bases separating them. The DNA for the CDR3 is TGCGCCAGCAGCGTACAGGGCGGCCCCTACGAGCAGTACTTC. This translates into CASSVQGGPYEQYF.

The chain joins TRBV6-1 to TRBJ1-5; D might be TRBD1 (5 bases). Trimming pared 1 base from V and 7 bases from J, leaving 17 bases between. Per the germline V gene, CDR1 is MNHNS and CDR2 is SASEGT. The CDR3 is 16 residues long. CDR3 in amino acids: CASSEEGNEFYQPQHF. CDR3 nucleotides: TGTGCCAGCAGTGAAGAGGGGAATGAATTCTACCAGCCCCAGCATTTT.

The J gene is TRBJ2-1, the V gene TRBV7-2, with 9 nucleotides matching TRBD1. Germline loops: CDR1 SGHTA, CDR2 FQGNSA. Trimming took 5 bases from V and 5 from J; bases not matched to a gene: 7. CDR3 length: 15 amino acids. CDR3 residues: CASSPRDRVNNEQFF. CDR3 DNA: TGTGCCAGCAGCCCTAGGGACAGGGTTAACAATGAGCAGTTCTTC.

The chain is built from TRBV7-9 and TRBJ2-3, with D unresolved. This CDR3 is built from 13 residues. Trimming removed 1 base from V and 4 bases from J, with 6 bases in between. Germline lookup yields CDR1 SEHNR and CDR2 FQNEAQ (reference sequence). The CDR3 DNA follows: TGTGCCAGCAGCTTAGGGAGTCCAGATACGCAGTATTTT. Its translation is CASSLGSPDTQYF.